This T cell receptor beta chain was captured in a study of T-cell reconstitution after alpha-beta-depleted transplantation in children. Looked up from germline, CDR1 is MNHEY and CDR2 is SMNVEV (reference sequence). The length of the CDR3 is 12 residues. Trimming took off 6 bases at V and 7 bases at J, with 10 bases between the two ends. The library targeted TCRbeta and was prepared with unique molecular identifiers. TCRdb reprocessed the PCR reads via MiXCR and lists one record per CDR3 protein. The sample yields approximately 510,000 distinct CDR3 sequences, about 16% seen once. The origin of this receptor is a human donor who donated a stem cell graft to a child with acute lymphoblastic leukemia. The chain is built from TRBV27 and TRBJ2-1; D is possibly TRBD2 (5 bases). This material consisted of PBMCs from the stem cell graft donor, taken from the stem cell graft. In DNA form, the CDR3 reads TGTGCCAGCAGCCCTAGCAGGAATGAGCAGTTCTTC. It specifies CASSPSRNEQFF.